This TCR beta chain was observed in a study of blood T cell repertoires in COVID-19. At the level of the study: Some COVID-19 samples were acute and others convalescent; all came from the United States, Italy and Spain.

The protocol was immunoSEQ multiplex PCR, while the TCRdb copy is restricted to in-frame clones and leaves out a portion. There are about 14,000 clones in the sample; roughly nine tenths occur only once, and 40% to 65% lies in the top ten. This CDR3 spans 15 amino acids. Germline CDR1 reads MNHEY; CDR2 reads SVGEGT. J lost 5 bases, V lost 5 bases, and 3 bases had no gene match. The rearrangement links TRBV6-2 or TRBV6-3 to TRBJ2-1; 13 nucleotides line up with TRBD2. The origin of this receptor is a man aged 60-69 years with acute or convalescent COVID-19. The sample was peripheral blood. The CDR3 region is CASSRTSGRNNEQFF. CDR3 DNA: TGTGCCAGCAGTCGGACTAGCGGGAGAAACAATGAGCAGTTCTTC.